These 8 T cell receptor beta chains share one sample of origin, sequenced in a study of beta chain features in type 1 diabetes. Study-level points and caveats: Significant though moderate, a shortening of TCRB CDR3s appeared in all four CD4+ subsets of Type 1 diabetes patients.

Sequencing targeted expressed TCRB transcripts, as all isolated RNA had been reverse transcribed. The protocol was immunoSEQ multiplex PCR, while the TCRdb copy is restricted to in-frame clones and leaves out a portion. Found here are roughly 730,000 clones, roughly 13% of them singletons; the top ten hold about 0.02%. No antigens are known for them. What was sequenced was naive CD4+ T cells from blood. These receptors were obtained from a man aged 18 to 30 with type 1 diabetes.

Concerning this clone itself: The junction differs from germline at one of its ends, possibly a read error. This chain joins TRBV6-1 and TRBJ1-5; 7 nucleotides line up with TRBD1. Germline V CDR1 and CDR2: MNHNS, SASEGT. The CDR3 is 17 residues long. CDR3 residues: CASSEGVDRLSNQPQHF. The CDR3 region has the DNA TGTGCCAGCAGCGAAGGGGTGGACAGGCTTAGCAATCAGCCCCAGCATTTT.

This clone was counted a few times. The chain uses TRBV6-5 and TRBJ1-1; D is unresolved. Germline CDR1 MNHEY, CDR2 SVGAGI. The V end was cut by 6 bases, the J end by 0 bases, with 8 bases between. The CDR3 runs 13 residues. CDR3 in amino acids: CASSAHLNTEAFF. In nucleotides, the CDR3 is TGTGCCAGCAGCGCCCATCTGAACACTGAAGCTTTCTTT.

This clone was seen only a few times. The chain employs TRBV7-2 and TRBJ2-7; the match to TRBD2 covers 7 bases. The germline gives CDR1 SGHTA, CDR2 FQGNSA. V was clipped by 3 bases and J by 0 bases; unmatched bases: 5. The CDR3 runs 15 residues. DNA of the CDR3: TGTGCCAGCAGCTTGGGCGGGGGAGGCTCCTACGAGCAGTACTTC. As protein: CASSLGGGGSYEQYF.

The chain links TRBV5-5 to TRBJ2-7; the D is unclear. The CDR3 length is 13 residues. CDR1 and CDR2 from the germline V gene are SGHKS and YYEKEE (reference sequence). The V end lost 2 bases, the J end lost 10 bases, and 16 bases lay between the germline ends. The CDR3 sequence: CASSFDPGKKQYF. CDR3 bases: TGTGCCAGCAGCTTTGACCCAGGAAAGAAACAGTACTTC.

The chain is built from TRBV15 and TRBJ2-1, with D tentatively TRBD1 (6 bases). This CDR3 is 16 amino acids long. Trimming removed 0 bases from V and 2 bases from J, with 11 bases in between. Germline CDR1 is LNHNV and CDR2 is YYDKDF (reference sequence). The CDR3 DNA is TGTGCCACCAGCAGAGACTGGGACACCGCCTACAATGAGCAGTTCTTC. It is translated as CATSRDWDTAYNEQFF.

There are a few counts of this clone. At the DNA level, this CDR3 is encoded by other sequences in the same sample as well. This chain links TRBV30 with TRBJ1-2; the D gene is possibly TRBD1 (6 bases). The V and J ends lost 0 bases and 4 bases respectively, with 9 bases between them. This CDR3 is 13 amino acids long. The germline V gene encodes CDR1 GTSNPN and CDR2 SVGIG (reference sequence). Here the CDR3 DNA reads TGTGCCTGGAGTGTACAGGGAGGCTATGGCTACACCTTC. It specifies CAWSVQGGYGYTF.

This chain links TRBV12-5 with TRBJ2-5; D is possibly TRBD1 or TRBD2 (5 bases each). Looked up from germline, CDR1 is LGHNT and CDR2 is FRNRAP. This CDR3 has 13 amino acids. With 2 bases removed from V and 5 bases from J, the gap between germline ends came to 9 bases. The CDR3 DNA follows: TGTGCTAGTGGTTTGACCTGGGGGGAGACCCAGTACTTC. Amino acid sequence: CASGLTWGETQYF.

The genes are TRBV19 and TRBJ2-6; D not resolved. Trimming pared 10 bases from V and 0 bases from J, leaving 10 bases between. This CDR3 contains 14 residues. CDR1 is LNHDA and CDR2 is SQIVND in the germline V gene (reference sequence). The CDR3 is CATDGRSGANVLTF. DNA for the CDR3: TGTGCCACCGATGGTCGCTCTGGGGCCAACGTCCTGACTTTC.